This T cell receptor (beta chain) was retrieved from a study of shared clonotypes between healthy human individuals. Data came from immunoSEQ multiplex PCR; TCRdb stores just in-frame clones and leaves some out. The data show under 1,100,000 clones, about three quarters seen once. The J segment lost 2 bases and the V segment lost 1 base, leaving 4 bases of the junction unmatched. Germline V gives CDR1 SGHNT, CDR2 YYREEE (reference sequence). There are 15 residues in the CDR3. The sequenced material came from memory CD4+ T cells sorted from blood. Subset noted: CD45RA-negative fraction. The sequence derives from a man younger than 35 in good health. The chain links TRBV5-4 to TRBJ2-7, with 9 bases that match TRBD2. The CDR3 DNA reads TGTGCCAGCAGCTTGAGGGTAGCGGGGGCCTACGAGCAGTACTTC. Residues: CASSLRVAGAYEQYF.